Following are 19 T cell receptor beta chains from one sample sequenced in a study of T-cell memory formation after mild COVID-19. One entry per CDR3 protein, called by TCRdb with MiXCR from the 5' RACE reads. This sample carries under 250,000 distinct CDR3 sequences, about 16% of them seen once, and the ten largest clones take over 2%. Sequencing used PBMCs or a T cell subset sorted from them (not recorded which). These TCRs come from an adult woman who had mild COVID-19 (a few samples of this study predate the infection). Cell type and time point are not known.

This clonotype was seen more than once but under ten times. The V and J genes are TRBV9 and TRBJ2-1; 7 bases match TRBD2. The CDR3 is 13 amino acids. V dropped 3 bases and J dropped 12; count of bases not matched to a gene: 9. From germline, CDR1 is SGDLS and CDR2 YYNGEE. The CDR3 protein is CASSADPGRGQFF. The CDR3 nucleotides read TGTGCCAGCAGCGCCGACCCTGGGAGGGGGCAGTTCTTC.

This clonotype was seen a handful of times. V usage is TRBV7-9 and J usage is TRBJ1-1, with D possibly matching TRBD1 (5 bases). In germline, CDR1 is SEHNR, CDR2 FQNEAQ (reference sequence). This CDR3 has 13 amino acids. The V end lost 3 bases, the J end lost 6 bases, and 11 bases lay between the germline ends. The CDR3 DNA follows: TGTGCCAGCAGCTTTCGGGTGGGGGCTGAAGCTTTCTTT. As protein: CASSFRVGAEAFF.

CDR3 sequence reads: CASSLVGGLGTEAFF. Written as DNA, the CDR3 is TGTGCCAGCAGCTTAGTTGGGGGGCTCGGGACTGAAGCTTTCTTT. The rearrangement uses TRBV7-9 and TRBJ1-1; tentative D call: TRBD1 (6 bases). There are 15 residues in the CDR3. V lost 1 base and J 5 bases, leaving 14 bases between the germline ends. Germline loops: CDR1 SEHNR, CDR2 FQNEAQ (reference sequence).

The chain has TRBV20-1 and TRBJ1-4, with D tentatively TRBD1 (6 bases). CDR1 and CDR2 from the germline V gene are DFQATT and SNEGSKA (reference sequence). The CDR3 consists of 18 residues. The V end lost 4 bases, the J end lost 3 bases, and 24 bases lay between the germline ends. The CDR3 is CSAKLNGGRNESNEKLFF. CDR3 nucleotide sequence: TGCAGTGCTAAGCTAAACGGGGGGCGCAACGAGTCTAATGAAAAACTGTTTTTT.

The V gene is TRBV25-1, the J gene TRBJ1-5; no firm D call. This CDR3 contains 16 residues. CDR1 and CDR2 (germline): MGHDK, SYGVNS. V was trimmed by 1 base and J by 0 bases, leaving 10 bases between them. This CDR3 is CASSESLHGSNQPQHF. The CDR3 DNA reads TGTGCCAGCAGTGAATCCCTCCACGGTAGCAATCAGCCCCAGCATTTT.

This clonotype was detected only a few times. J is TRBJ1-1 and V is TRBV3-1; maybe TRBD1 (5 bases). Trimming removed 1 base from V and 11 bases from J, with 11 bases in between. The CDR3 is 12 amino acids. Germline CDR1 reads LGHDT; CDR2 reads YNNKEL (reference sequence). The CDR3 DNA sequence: TGTGCCAGCAGCCAAGCTACCAGGGCGGCTTTCTTT. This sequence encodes CASSQATRAAFF. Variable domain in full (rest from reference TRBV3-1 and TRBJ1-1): DTAVSQTPKYLVTQMGNDKSIKCEQNLGHDTMYWYKQDSKKFLKIMFSYNNKELIINETVPNRFSPKSPDKAHLNLHINSLELGDSAVYFCASSQATRAAFFGQGTRLTVV.

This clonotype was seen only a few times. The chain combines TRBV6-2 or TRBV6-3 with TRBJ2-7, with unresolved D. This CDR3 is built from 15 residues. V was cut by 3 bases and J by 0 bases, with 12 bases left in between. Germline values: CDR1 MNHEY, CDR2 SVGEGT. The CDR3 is CASSYLMGSSYEQYF. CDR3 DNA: TGTGCCAGCAGTTATTTGATGGGAAGCTCCTACGAGCAGTACTTC.

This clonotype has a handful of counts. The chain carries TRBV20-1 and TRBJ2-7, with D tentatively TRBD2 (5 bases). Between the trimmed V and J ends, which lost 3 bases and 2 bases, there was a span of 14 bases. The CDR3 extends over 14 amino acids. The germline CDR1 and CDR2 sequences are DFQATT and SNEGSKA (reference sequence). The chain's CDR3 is CSASRSGSAYEQYF. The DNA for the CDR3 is TGCAGTGCTAGTCGGAGCGGTTCCGCCTACGAGCAGTACTTC.

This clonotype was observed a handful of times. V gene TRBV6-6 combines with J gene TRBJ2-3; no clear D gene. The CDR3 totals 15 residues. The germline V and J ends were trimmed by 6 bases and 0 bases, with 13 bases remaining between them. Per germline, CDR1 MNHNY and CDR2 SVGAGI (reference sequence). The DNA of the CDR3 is TGTGCCAGCAGCTTCCCCGCGGTGAGCACAGATACGCAGTATTTT. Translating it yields CASSFPAVSTDTQYF.

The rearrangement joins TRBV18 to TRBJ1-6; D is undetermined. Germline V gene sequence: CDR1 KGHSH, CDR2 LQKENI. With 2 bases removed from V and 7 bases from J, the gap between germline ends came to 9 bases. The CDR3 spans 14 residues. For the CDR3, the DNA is TGTGCCAGCTCACCAGGGTCGGGCAATTCACCCCTCCACTTT. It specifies CASSPGSGNSPLHF.

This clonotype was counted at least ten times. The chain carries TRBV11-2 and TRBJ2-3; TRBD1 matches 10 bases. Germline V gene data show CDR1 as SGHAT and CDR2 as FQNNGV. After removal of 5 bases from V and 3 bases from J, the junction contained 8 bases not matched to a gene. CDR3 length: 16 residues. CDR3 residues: CASSPGDRGRTDTQYF. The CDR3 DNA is TGTGCCAGCAGCCCTGGGGACAGGGGTCGTACAGATACGCAGTATTTT.

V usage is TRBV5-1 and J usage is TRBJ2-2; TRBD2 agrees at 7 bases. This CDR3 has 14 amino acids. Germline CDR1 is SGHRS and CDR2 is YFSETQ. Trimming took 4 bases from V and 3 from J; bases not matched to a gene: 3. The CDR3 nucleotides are TGCGCCAGCAGCACCAGCGGGGACACCGGGGAGCTGTTTTTT. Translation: CASSTSGDTGELFF.

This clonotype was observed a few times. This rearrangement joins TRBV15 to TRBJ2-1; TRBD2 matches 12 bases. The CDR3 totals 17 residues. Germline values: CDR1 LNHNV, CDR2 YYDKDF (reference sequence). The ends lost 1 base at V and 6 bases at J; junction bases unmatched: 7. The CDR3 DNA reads TGTGCCACCAGCAGAGGGCTAGCGGGAGGGCCGTCCAATGAGCAGTTCTTC. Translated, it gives CATSRGLAGGPSNEQFF. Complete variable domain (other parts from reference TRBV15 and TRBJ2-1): DAMVIQNPRYQVTQFGKPVTLSCSQTLNHNVMYWYQQKSSQAPKLLFHYYDKDFNNEADTPDNFQSRRPNTSFCFLDIRSPGLGDTAMYLCATSRGLAGGPSNEQFFGPGTRLTVL.

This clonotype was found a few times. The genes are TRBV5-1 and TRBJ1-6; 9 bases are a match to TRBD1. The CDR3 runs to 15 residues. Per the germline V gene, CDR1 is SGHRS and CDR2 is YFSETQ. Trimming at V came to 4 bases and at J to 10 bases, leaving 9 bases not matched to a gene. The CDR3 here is CASSPKGQGGSPLHF. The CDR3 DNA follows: TGCGCCAGCAGCCCGAAGGGACAGGGAGGGTCACCCCTCCACTTT.

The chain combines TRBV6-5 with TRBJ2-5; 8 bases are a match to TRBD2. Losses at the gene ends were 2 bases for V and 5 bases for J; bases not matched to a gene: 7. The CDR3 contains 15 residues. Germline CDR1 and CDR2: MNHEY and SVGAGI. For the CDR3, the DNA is TGTGCCAGCAGTTACAAAGCGGGAGAATGGGAGACCCAGTACTTC. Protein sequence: CASSYKAGEWETQYF.

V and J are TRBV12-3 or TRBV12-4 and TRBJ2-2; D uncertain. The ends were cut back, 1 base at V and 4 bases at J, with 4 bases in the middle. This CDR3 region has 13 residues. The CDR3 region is CASSLGFTGELFF. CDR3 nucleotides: TGTGCCAGCAGTTTAGGCTTCACCGGGGAGCTGTTTTTT.

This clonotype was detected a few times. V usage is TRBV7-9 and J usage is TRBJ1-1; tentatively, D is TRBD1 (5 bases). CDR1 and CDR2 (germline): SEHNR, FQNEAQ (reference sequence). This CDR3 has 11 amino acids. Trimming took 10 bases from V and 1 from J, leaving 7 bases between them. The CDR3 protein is CANDRNTEAFF. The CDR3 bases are TGTGCCAACGACAGGAACACTGAAGCTTTCTTT.

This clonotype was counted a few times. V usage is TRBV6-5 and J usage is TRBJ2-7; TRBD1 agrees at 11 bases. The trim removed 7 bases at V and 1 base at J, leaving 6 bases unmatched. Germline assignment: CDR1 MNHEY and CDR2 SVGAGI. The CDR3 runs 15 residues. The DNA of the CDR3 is TGTGCCAGCATCGGACAGGGGGCAGGTTCCTACGAGCAGTACTTC. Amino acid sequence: CASIGQGAGSYEQYF.

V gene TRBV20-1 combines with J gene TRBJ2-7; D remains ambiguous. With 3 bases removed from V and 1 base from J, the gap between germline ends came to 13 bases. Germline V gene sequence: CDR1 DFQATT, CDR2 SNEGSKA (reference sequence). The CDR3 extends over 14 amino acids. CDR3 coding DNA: TGCAGTGCTAGGATTGCAGCCCTATCCTACGAGCAGTACTTC. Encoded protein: CSARIAALSYEQYF.